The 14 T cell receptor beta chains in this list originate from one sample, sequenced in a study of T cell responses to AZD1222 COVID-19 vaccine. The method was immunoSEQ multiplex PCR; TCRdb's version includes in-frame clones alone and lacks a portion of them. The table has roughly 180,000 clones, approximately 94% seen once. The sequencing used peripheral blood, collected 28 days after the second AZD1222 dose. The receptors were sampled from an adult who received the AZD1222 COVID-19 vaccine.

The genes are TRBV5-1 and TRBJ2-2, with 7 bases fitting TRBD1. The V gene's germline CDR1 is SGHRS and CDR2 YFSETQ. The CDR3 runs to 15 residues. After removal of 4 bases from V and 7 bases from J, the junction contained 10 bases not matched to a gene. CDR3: CASSPRTGTGGELFF. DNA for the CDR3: TGCGCCAGCAGCCCCCGGACAGGAACGGGCGGGGAGCTGTTTTTT.

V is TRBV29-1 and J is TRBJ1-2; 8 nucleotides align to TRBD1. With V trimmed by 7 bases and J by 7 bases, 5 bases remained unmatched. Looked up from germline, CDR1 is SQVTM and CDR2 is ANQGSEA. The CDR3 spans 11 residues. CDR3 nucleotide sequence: TGCAGCGGTACACAGGGGGTTGGCTACACCTTC. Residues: CSGTQGVGYTF.

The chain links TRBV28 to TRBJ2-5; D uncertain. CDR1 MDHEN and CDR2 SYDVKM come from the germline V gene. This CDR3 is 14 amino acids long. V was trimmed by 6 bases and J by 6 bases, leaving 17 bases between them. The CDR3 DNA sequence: TGTGCCAGCAGGTGGTTAGGCTCGGTGAAGACCCAGTACTTC. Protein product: CASRWLGSVKTQYF.

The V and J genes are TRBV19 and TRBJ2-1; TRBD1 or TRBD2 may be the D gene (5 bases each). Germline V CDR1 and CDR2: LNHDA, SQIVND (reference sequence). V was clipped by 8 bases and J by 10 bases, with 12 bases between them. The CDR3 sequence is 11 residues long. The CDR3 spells CASGGLREQFF. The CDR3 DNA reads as TGTGCCAGTGGGGGTCTAAGGGAGCAGTTCTTC.

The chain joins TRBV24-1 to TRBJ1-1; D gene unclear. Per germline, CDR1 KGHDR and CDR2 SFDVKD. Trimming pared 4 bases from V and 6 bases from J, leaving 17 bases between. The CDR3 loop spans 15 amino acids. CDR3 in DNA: TGTGCCACCAGTGACTCCAGGTCACCACGGTCTGAAGCTTTCTTT. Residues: CATSDSRSPRSEAFF.

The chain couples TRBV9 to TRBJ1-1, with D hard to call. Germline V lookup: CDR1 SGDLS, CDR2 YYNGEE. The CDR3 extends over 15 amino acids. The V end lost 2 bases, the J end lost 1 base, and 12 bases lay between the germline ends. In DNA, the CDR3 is TGTGCCAGCAGCGTTCGCGGGGAGCGGAACACTGAAGCTTTCTTT. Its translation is CASSVRGERNTEAFF.

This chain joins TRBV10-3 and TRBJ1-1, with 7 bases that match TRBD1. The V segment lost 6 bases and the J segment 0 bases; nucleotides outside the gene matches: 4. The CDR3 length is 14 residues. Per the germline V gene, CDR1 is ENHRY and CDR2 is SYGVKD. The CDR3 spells CAISRTGLNTEAFF. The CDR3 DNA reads TGTGCCATCAGCAGGACAGGATTGAACACTGAAGCTTTCTTT.

The CDR3 spells CASSQDWAGLPYEQYF. CDR3 coding DNA: TGCGCCAGCAGTCAGGATTGGGCAGGGCTACCTTACGAGCAGTACTTC. The rearrangement links TRBV23-1 to TRBJ2-7; D possibly corresponds to TRBD1 (5 bases). TRBV23-1 is sorted into the ORF group, with uncertain function. This CDR3 has 16 residues. V was trimmed by 3 bases and J by 4 bases, leaving 19 bases between them.

Written as DNA, the CDR3 is TGTGCCAGCACTATAACAGGGGGCGCAGGTAAAACTGAAGCTTTCTTT. Protein: CASTITGGAGKTEAFF. The chain has TRBV28 and TRBJ1-1; 9 bases are shared with TRBD1. The germline V gene has CDR1 MDHEN and CDR2 SYDVKM. The ends lost 7 bases at V and 5 bases at J; junction bases unmatched: 14. The CDR3 has 16 residues.

The CDR3 reads CASSLVQGSGNTIYF. For the CDR3, the DNA is TGTGCCAGCAGCTTAGTACAGGGCTCTGGAAACACCATATATTTT. The rearrangement joins TRBV7-2 to TRBJ1-3; the D gene is possibly TRBD1 (6 bases). Deletions cut 1 base from V and 0 bases from J, with 7 bases between. The CDR3 totals 15 residues. Germline values: CDR1 SGHTA, CDR2 FQGNSA.

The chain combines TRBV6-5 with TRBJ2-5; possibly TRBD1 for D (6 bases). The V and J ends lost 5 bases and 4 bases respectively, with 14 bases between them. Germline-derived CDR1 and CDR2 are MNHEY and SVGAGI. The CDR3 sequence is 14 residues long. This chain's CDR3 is CASSMLTGGETQYF. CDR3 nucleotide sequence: TGTGCCAGCAGTATGTTGACAGGCGGAGAGACCCAGTACTTC.

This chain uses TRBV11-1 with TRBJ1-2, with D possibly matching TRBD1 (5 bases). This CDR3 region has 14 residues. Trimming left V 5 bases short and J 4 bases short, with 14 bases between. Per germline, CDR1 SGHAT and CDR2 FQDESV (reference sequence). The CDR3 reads CASSASRGGYGYTF. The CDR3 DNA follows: TGTGCCAGCAGCGCGTCTCGGGGGGGCTATGGCTACACCTTC.

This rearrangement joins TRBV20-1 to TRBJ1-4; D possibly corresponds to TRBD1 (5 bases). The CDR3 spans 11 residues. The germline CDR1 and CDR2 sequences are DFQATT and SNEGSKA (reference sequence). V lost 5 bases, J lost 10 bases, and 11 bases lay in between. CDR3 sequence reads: CSARQGAKLFF. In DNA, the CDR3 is TGCAGTGCTCGGCAGGGAGCAAAACTGTTTTTT.

The CDR3 bases are TGCGCCAGCAGCCAAGAATTACTAGCGCTAGCCAAAAACATTCAGTACTTC. Its translation: CASSQELLALAKNIQYF. The genes are TRBV4-3 and TRBJ2-4; 7 bases match TRBD2. J was trimmed by 0 bases and V by 0 bases; bases with no gene match: 5. The CDR3 length is 17 residues. From germline, CDR1 is LGHNA and CDR2 YSLEER.